Described below is a single TCR beta chain sequence and its context. Antigen specificity is unknown. These data belong to a study of type 1 and type 2 diabetes patients. At the level of the study: T cells were magnetically sorted from PBMCs as CD4+ or CD8+ subsets.

Amplification started from genomic DNA. A primer set of 30 forward and 13 reverse primers amplified the CDR3. TCRdb fed the multiplex PCR reads into MiXCR, producing one record per CDR3 protein. This sample has a few hundred thousand distinct CDR3 sequences, with approximately 50% found just once. General study points: Type 2 diabetes patients had few highly-expanded CD4+ clones, median one. Some T1D-only expanded clones might appear in more T2D or control samples. Type 2 diabetes and control samples shared highly correlated V and J usage, averaging around 0.97.

Looked up from germline, CDR1 is MDHEN and CDR2 is SYDVKM. V lost 1 base and J lost 7, with 13 bases in between. CDR3 length: 15 amino acids. V is TRBV28 and J is TRBJ1-4; D unresolved. The sequencing sample was made of peripheral blood mononuclear cells (PBMCs). The sequence was obtained from a man aged 18-30 years with type 2 diabetes. Written as DNA, the CDR3 is TGTGCCAGCAGTTTATCGACACCCTGGGGTGAAAAACTGTTTTTT. This translates into CASSLSTPWGEKLFF. Looking up the rest from reference TRBV28 and TRBJ1-4 gives the full variable domain: DVKVTQSSRYLVKRTGEKVFLECVQDMDHENMFWYRQDPGLGLRLIYFSYDVKMKEKGDIPEGYSVSREKKERFSLILESASTNQTSMYLCASSLSTPWGEKLFFGSGTQLSVL.